This T cell receptor beta chain appears in the sequencing data of a study of T cells after yellow fever vaccination (dated by TCRdb to between 2019 and 2020). Study-level background: Libraries from fractions with low cell numbers were prepared with the SMART-Seq v4 Ultra Low Input RNA kit. Bulk TCR alpha and beta repertoires were sequenced longitudinally to track T-cell clones before and after primary and booster YFV17D yellow fever vaccination. Two healthy male donors, one aged 18 to 29 and one aged 30 to 40 years, were included in the cohort. Blood samples were taken at several timepoints before and after primary and secondary immunization, and bulk PBMC replicates and cell subsets were isolated. The study at large found these results: The study included only two donors, which limits how far the findings can be generalized. A small fraction of clonotypes appeared in both the CD4 and CD8 compartments, likely as a result of convergent recombination. Because abundant contaminating clonotypes from the bulk population could be contained in FACS-sorted repertoires, computational filtering was required. The secondary T-cell response was found to be weaker but faster than the primary response, with a peak reached on day 5 rather than on day 15. After the booster, most clones that had expanded after primary vaccination were detected again (roughly 96% of CD4 and 70% to 90% of CD8), suggesting broad maintenance of memory.

This sample's treatment or condition label indicates: live attenuated yellow fever vaccine strain. At every blood-draw timepoint, two biological replicates of bulk PBMCs were collected. A standard Ficoll-Paque protocol was used to isolate PBMCs from peripheral blood. TriZol was used to extract RNA from bulk PBMCs, from CD4 and CD8 fractions, and from dextramer-positive and dextramer-negative fractions. This clonotype showed up just a few times. Its antigen is still unknown. No clone much larger than this one lies a single base away; base qualities are absent. TCR cDNA was synthesized by 5'RACE template switching, which introduced a universal primer site and unique molecular identifiers. Priming for cDNA synthesis came from both the TCR alpha and TCR beta constant segments. Library amplification involved two PCR steps, and the second step added sample barcodes and sequencing adapters. Sequencing of the libraries was done on either Illumina HiSeq 2500 (2x100 bp) or NovaSeq (2x150 bp). The authors' analysis ran thus. Reads were demultiplexed and collapsed into UMI consensus sequences with MIGEC, and V(D)J alignment was performed with MiXCR. Vaccine-responding clonotypes were defined with edgeR using replicate PBMC samples, requiring FDR below 0.01 and a log2 fold change above 5 up to day 15. Each bulk clonotype received a CD4 or CD8 identity based on whether the sequenced CD4 or CD8 repertoire contained that clonotype at higher abundance. TCRdb took the public reads, trimmed them with fastp at Q25, ran MiXCR for clone calling and kept in-frame beta chains. Rows with a matching CDR3 protein are joined into one entry that keeps the most common DNA and genes. Clone size and V and J calls follow TCRdb, not the original study. Present in this sample are some 500,000 distinct CDR3 sequences, roughly 13% of which were seen just once. The ten largest account for about 14% of the sample.

Trimmed from V: 4 bases; trimmed from J: 3 bases; junction bases lacking a gene match: 2. CDR1 and CDR2 (LNHNV, YYDKDF) derive from the germline V gene (reference sequence). The CDR3 numbers 13 residues from cysteine through phenylalanine. Of the read, only the CDR3 DNA is kept; its 39 bases are in frame from base 1. Here the chain combines TRBV15 and TRBJ2-5; 7 bases in the junction line up with TRBD2. This TCR came from a man aged 30-40 years who received the YFV17D yellow fever vaccine. The source material was PBMCs, sampled on the day of the yellow fever booster vaccination. The nucleotide sequence reads TGTGCCACCAGCAAGCGGGGTAAAGAGACCCAGTACTTC. It specifies CATSKRGKETQYF. Where the CDR3 stops, the reference TRBV15 and TRBJ2-5 genes take over; the full variable domain is DAMVIQNPRYQVTQFGKPVTLSCSQTLNHNVMYWYQQKSSQAPKLLFHYYDKDFNNEADTPDNFQSRRPNTSFCFLDIRSPGLGDTAMYLCATSKRGKETQYFGPGTRLLVL.